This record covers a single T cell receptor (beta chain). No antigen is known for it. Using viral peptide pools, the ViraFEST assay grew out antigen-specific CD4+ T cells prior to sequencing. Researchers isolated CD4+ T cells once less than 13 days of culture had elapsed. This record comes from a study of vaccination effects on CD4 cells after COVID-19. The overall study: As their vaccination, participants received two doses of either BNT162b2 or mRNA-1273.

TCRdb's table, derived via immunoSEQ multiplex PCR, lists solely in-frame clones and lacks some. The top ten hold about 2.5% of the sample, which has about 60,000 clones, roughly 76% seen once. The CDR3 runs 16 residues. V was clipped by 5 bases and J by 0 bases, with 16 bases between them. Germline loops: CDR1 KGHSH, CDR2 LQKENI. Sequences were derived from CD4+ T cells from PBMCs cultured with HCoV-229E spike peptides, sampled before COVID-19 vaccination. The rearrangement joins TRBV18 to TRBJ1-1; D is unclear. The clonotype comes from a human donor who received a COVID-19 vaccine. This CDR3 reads CASSNISGQMNTEAFF. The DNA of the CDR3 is TGTGCCAGCTCAAACATATCGGGCCAAATGAACACTGAAGCTTTCTTT. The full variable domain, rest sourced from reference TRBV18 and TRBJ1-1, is NAGVMQNPRHLVRRRGQEARLRCSPMKGHSHVYWYRQLPEEGLKFMVYLQKENIIDESGMPKERFSAEFPKEGPSILRIQQVVRGDSAAYFCASSNISGQMNTEAFFGQGTRLTVV.